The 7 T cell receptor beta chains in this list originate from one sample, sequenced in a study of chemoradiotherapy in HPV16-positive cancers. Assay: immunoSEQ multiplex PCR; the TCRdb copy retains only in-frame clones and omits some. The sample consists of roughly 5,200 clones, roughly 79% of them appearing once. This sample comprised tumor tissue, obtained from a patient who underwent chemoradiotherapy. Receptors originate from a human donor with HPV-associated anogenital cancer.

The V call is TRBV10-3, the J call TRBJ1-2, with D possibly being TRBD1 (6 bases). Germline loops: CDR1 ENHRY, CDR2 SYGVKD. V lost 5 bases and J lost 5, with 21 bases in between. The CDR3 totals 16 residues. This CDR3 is CAISQPRHDRTYGYTF. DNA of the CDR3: TGTGCCATCAGTCAACCACGACATGACAGGACTTATGGCTACACCTTC.

The CDR3 nucleotides are TGTGCCAGCACGCGCGGGGATACAATGAGGCAGTTCTTC. Residues: CASTRGDTMRQFF. This chain links TRBV6-6 with TRBJ2-1; possibly TRBD2 for D (6 bases). Trimming removed 7 bases from V and 12 bases from J, with 19 bases in between. The length of the CDR3 is 13 residues. The germline gives CDR1 MNHNY, CDR2 SVGAGI (reference sequence).

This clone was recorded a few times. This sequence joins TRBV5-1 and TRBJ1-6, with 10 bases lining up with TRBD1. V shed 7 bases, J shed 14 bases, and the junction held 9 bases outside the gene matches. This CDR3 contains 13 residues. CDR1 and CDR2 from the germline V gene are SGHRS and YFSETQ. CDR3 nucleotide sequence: TGCGCCAGCTGTCCCGGGACAGGGGAGACCCTCCACTTT. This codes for CASCPGTGETLHF.

The CDR3: CASSPSPARTSITEAFF. The CDR3 coding sequence is TGTGCCAGCAGCCCGTCCCCAGCTCGAACCAGCATCACTGAAGCTTTCTTT. V usage is TRBV7-6 and J usage is TRBJ1-1; no firm D call. There are 17 residues in the CDR3. CDR1 SGHVS and CDR2 FNYEAQ come from the germline V gene. The V end lost 5 bases, the J end lost 4 bases, and 23 bases lay between the germline ends.

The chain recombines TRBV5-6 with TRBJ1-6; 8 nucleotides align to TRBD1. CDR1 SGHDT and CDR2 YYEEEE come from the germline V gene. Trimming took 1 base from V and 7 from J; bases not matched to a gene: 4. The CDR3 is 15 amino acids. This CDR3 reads CASSLRGQGNSPLHF. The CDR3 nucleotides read TGTGCCAGCAGCTTGCGTGGACAGGGCAATTCACCCCTCCACTTT.

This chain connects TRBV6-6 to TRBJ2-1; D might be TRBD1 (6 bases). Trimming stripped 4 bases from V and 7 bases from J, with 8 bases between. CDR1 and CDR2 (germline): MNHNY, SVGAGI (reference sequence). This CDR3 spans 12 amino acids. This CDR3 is CASSSQGNEQFF. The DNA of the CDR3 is TGTGCCAGCAGTTCTCAGGGGAATGAGCAGTTCTTC.

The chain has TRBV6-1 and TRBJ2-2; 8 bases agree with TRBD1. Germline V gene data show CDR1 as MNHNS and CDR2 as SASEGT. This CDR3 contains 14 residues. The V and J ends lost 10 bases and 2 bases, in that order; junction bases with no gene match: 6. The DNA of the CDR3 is TGTGCCATCCCCGGGACAGGCAACACCGGGGAGCTGTTTTTT. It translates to CAIPGTGNTGELFF.